Following are 30 T cell receptor beta chains from one sample sequenced in a study of blood T cells in healthy people across ages. The second PCR ran roughly 6 to 11 cycles with a sample-barcoded 5' primer and J-beta primers. TCRdb passed the 5' RACE reads through MiXCR, listing each CDR3 protein once. The top ten hold 45% to 65% of the sample, which has some 370,000 distinct CDR3 sequences, 50% to 60% seen once. The sequencing sample was made of blood. These receptors came from a man between 60 and 75 years old in good health.

The rearrangement uses TRBV29-1 and TRBJ2-3; 9 nucleotides line up with TRBD1. The CDR3 has 13 amino acids. CDR1 is SQVTM and CDR2 is ANQGSEA in the germline V gene. Losses at the gene ends were 4 bases for V and 4 bases for J; bases not matched to a gene: 3. CDR3 amino acids: CSVGGQGSDTQYF. CDR3 in DNA: TGCAGCGTTGGGGGACAGGGATCAGATACGCAGTATTTT.

CDR3 nucleotides: TGTGCCAGCAGTTACCCCCCCAGGGCGAGGCAAGAGACCCAGTACTTC. Its translation: CASSYPPRARQETQYF. This rearrangement joins TRBV6-6 to TRBJ2-5; a weak D match, TRBD1 (5 bases). The CDR3 is made up of 16 amino acids. Trimming took 2 bases from V and 2 from J, leaving 15 bases between them. Germline loops: CDR1 MNHNY, CDR2 SVGAGI (reference sequence).

V gene TRBV5-5 combines with J gene TRBJ2-7; 12 bases line up with TRBD2. In germline, CDR1 is SGHKS, CDR2 YYEKEE (reference sequence). The CDR3 has 15 residues. J lost 4 bases, V lost 5 bases, and 7 bases had no gene match. The CDR3 region is CASRKILAGGYEQYF. CDR3 DNA sequence: TGTGCCAGCAGAAAAATACTAGCGGGGGGATACGAGCAGTACTTC.

The chain is built from TRBV10-3 and TRBJ2-3; TRBD1 might be the D (5 bases). V lost 0 bases to trimming and J lost 0 bases, with 10 bases between them. This CDR3 has 16 residues. CDR1 and CDR2 from the germline V gene are ENHRY and SYGVKD. CDR3 sequence (DNA): TGTGCCATCAGTGAGTCGGGGCAGGTGAGCACAGATACGCAGTATTTT. Translated, it gives CAISESGQVSTDTQYF.

The chain combines TRBV6-1 with TRBJ2-1, with no clear D. The CDR3 has 15 amino acids. Trimming took off 2 bases at V and 5 bases at J, with 13 bases between the two ends. Germline CDR1 MNHNS, CDR2 SASEGT. The CDR3 DNA is TGTGCCAGCAGTGAATGGGTAAGACCTGACAATGAGCAGTTCTTC. It codes for CASSEWVRPDNEQFF.

The chain carries TRBV3-1 and TRBJ2-4; TRBD1 matches at 9 bases. The germline CDR1 and CDR2 sequences are LGHDT and YNNKEL (reference sequence). This CDR3 is 20 amino acids long. The J segment lost 1 base and the V segment lost 1 base, leaving 14 bases of the junction unmatched. The CDR3 region is CASSQGGTGIGFWAKNIQYF. DNA of the CDR3: TGTGCCAGCAGCCAAGGTGGGACAGGGATAGGGTTTTGGGCCAAAAACATTCAGTACTTC.

This clonotype showed up just a few times. The V and J genes are TRBV7-9 and TRBJ2-7; 8 bases agree with TRBD1. The CDR3 length is 14 residues. Losses at the gene ends were 5 bases for V and 5 bases for J; bases not matched to a gene: 8. Per germline, CDR1 SEHNR and CDR2 FQNEAQ (reference sequence). The CDR3 sequence is CASSQGQGIHEQYF. CDR3 DNA: TGTGCCAGCAGCCAAGGACAGGGAATCCACGAGCAGTACTTC.

V and J are TRBV28 and TRBJ2-4, with D perhaps being TRBD1 or TRBD2 (7 bases each). The CDR3 length is 16 residues. Looked up from germline, CDR1 is MDHEN and CDR2 is SYDVKM. The V gene lost 5 bases and the J gene lost 0 bases, with 14 bases spanning the gap. The CDR3 nucleotides are TGTGCCAGCAGTCCAGGGGGGGCCCTAGCCAAAAACATTCAGTACTTC. This translates into CASSPGGALAKNIQYF.

This clonotype was observed a few times. The CDR3 DNA reads as TGTGCCAGCAGTGAAGGCGGAAGCTACGAGCAGTACTTC. This codes for CASSEGGSYEQYF. This chain connects TRBV2 to TRBJ2-7; D remains ambiguous. V was shortened by 1 base and J by 3 bases, with 7 bases between the two germline ends. In germline, CDR1 is SNHLY, CDR2 FYNNEI. The CDR3 consists of 13 residues.

J is TRBJ1-2 and V is TRBV3-1; D is unresolved. Trimming shortened V by 8 bases and J by 5 bases, and 12 bases separated the two germline ends. The CDR3 contains 12 residues. Germline V gene lookup returns CDR1 LGHDT and CDR2 YNNKEL (reference sequence). This CDR3 reads CASGLRRYGYTF. The CDR3 DNA reads TGTGCCAGCGGCCTAAGGCGTTATGGCTACACCTTC. The whole variable domain, remainder taken from reference TRBV3-1 and TRBJ1-2, is DTAVSQTPKYLVTQMGNDKSIKCEQNLGHDTMYWYKQDSKKFLKIMFSYNNKELIINETVPNRFSPKSPDKAHLNLHINSLELGDSAVYFCASGLRRYGYTFGSGTRLTVV.

The V gene is TRBV29-1, the J gene TRBJ2-7, with TRBD2 matching over 15 bases. CDR3 size: 16 residues. CDR1 and CDR2 (germline): SQVTM, ANQGSEA. V gave up 6 bases and J gave up 2 bases; unmatched junction bases: 8. Written as DNA, the CDR3 is TGCAGCGTCGCCTCCGGGACTAGCGGGGGGACCTACGAGCAGTACTTC. Its translation: CSVASGTSGGTYEQYF.

This clonotype was seen ten or more times. V and J are TRBV6-4 and TRBJ2-2, with D unclear. Trimming cost V 0 bases and J 3 bases, with 2 bases left between them. Germline assignment: CDR1 MRHNA and CDR2 SNTAGT. The CDR3 spans 13 residues. The DNA of the CDR3 is TGTGCCAGCAGTGACTCGGACACCGGGGAGCTGTTTTTT. It codes for CASSDSDTGELFF.

This clonotype was observed once. The chain links TRBV20-1 to TRBJ2-3, with D unresolved. The germline CDR1 and CDR2 sequences are DFQATT and SNEGSKA (reference sequence). Trimming left V 4 bases short and J 9 bases short, with 14 bases between. The CDR3 is 12 amino acids. The CDR3 region has the DNA TGCAGTGCTACTCCGACTCGGCAGACGCAGTATTTT. Translating it yields CSATPTRQTQYF.

J is TRBJ2-1 and V is TRBV29-1; D may match TRBD1 or TRBD2 (5 bases each). Germline values: CDR1 SQVTM, CDR2 ANQGSEA. The CDR3 covers 13 residues. Deletions cut 4 bases from V and 6 bases from J, with 13 bases between. CDR3 sequence reads: CSVGLPGGNEQFF. The DNA for the CDR3 is TGCAGCGTTGGACTCCCTGGGGGCAATGAGCAGTTCTTC.

This clonotype was observed a few times. This chain links TRBV20-1 with TRBJ2-1; 12 bases line up with TRBD2. Germline trimming cut 6 bases from V and 3 bases from J; bases unmatched to any gene: 6. CDR3 length: 15 amino acids. Germline V gene data show CDR1 as DFQATT and CDR2 as SNEGSKA (reference sequence). The CDR3 sequence is CSALGLAGNYNEQFF. In nucleotides, the CDR3 is TGCAGTGCCCTCGGACTAGCGGGGAACTACAATGAGCAGTTCTTC.

The chain links TRBV12-3 or TRBV12-4 to TRBJ2-1, with TRBD1 matching 9 bases. The CDR3 sequence is 18 residues long. Trimming took 5 bases from V and 0 from J; bases not matched to a gene: 11. The CDR3 DNA reads TGTGCCAGCAGTCCCTTGTGGACAGGGGTAAACTCCTACAATGAGCAGTTCTTC. Translating it yields CASSPLWTGVNSYNEQFF.

CDR3 loop: CASSLAAGAGNEQYF. The DNA for the CDR3 is TGCGCCAGCAGCTTGGCGGCAGGGGCGGGGAATGAGCAGTACTTC. The rearrangement uses TRBV5-1 and TRBJ2-5, with D perhaps matching TRBD1 or TRBD2 (6 bases each). Trimming cost V 0 bases and J 11 bases, with 20 bases left between them. Germline loops: CDR1 SGHRS, CDR2 YFSETQ. The CDR3 sequence is 15 residues long.

This chain joins TRBV15 and TRBJ1-5; D is perhaps TRBD1 (6 bases). This CDR3 comprises 15 residues. V was cut by 3 bases and J by 1 base, with 10 bases left in between. CDR1 and CDR2 from the germline V gene are LNHNV and YYDKDF (reference sequence). DNA of the CDR3: TGTGCCACCAGCAGCCGGACAGCCAGCAATCAGCCCCAGCATTTT. This encodes CATSSRTASNQPQHF.

This clonotype was seen more than once but under ten times. This chain links TRBV5-1 with TRBJ2-4; D assignment may be TRBD1 or TRBD2 (7 bases each). This CDR3 is built from 17 residues. CDR1 is SGHRS, CDR2 YFSETQ, per germline. Trimming removed 3 bases at V and 0 bases at J, with 16 bases between. CDR3 sequence reads: CASSSGGTDLAKNIQYF. In DNA form, the CDR3 reads TGCGCCAGCAGCTCCGGGGGGACAGACTTAGCCAAAAACATTCAGTACTTC. Drawing the rest from reference TRBV5-1 and TRBJ2-4, the complete variable domain is KAGVTQTPRYLIKTRGQQVTLSCSPISGHRSVSWYQQTPGQGLQFLFEYFSETQRNKGNFPGRFSGRQFSNSRSEMNVSTLELGDSALYLCASSSGGTDLAKNIQYFGAGTRLSVL.

Worth noting for this clonotype: This may stem from a read error, because a much larger clone lies one nucleotide away. V usage is TRBV12-3 or TRBV12-4 and J usage is TRBJ2-3, with D tentatively TRBD1 (5 bases). CDR3 length equals 16 residues. CDR3 sequence (DNA): TGTGCCAGCAGTTTAGTTCAGGGCGCCTCCACAGGTACGCAGTATTTT. Amino acid sequence: CASSLVQGASTGTQYF.

The J gene is TRBJ2-1, the V gene TRBV7-3; possible D gene TRBD2, 6 bases. Germline V gene sequence: CDR1 SGHTA, CDR2 FQGTGA. The CDR3 runs to 15 residues. V lost 7 bases, J lost 0 bases, and 13 bases lay in between. The CDR3 DNA follows: TGTGCCAGCACCGTAACCGGGAGCTCCTACAATGAGCAGTTCTTC. This codes for CASTVTGSSYNEQFF.

This clonotype was detected only once. A much larger clone differs from this one at a single base, so this may be a read error. The chain employs TRBV6-2 or TRBV6-3 and TRBJ2-5, with TRBD2 matching 8 bases. With 7 bases clipped from V and 11 bases from J, the junction kept 12 bases outside the gene matches. CDR3 length: 13 amino acids. Germline assignment: CDR1 MNHEY and CDR2 SVGEGT. CDR3 in amino acids: CASNPAGENEQYF. CDR3 sequence (DNA): TGTGCCAGCAACCCAGCGGGAGAGAATGAGCAGTACTTC.

This chain links TRBV12-3 or TRBV12-4 with TRBJ2-3, with TRBD2 identical over 14 bases. The CDR3 is 16 amino acids. Trimming removed 6 bases from V and 4 bases from J; junction bases left unmatched: 6. The DNA for the CDR3 is TGTGCCAGCAGGGGACTAGCGGGAGTAAACGCAGATACGCAGTATTTT. It is translated as CASRGLAGVNADTQYF.

This clonotype was seen only once. This rearrangement joins TRBV10-3 to TRBJ2-2; no definite D call. This CDR3 spans 16 amino acids. From germline, CDR1 is ENHRY and CDR2 SYGVKD. V was clipped by 4 bases and J by 3 bases, with 15 bases between them. The CDR3 nucleotides are TGTGCCATCAGTGCGGAAAACCGCTATTACACCGGGGAGCTGTTTTTT. Translated: CAISAENRYYTGELFF.

V and J are TRBV20-1 and TRBJ2-5, with D perhaps TRBD2 (6 bases). Germline assignment: CDR1 DFQATT and CDR2 SNEGSKA (reference sequence). This CDR3 contains 16 residues. Here the CDR3 reads CRAAGTDPSYYNEQYF. Here the CDR3 DNA reads TGCAGGGCCGCCGGGACTGATCCGTCTTACTACAATGAGCAGTACTTC.

The CDR3 sequence is CASSPTAFGELFF. The CDR3 DNA follows: TGTGCCAGCAGTCCCACAGCGTTCGGGGAGCTGTTTTTT. The chain employs TRBV12-3 or TRBV12-4 and TRBJ2-2; D not resolved. The CDR3 loop spans 13 amino acids. V dropped 5 bases and J dropped 7 bases, with 11 bases sitting between them.

In its sample, this clonotype was seen many times. V and J are TRBV7-3 and TRBJ2-7; the D gene could be TRBD1 or TRBD2 (5 bases each). V lost 0 bases to trimming and J lost 5 bases, with 8 bases between them. The CDR3 consists of 13 residues. Germline V gene lookup returns CDR1 SGHTA and CDR2 FQGTGA. CDR3 protein: CASSLTRGDEQYF. Written as DNA, the CDR3 is TGTGCCAGCAGCTTAACGAGAGGGGACGAGCAGTACTTC.

The chain couples TRBV10-3 to TRBJ2-5; unclear D gene. Trimming took 4 bases from V and 3 from J, leaving 6 bases between them. The CDR3 consists of 12 residues. Looked up from germline, CDR1 is ENHRY and CDR2 is SYGVKD. The CDR3 nucleotides read TGTGCCATCAGTGTTTCCGAAGAGACCCAGTACTTC. Its protein is CAISVSEETQYF.

The CDR3 here is CASSPSHLVTEQYF. The CDR3 DNA reads as TGTGCCAGCAGCCCATCTCACCTCGTCACCGAGCAGTACTTC. The chain carries TRBV7-9 and TRBJ2-7; D is ambiguous. CDR1 is SEHNR and CDR2 is FQNEAQ in the germline V gene (reference sequence). This CDR3 is built from 14 residues. V shed 5 bases and J shed 6 bases, with 17 bases lying between them.

Details on this clonotype: A read error may explain this, as a much larger clone is one base away. The chain couples TRBV10-3 to TRBJ2-1; TRBD1 matches 7 bases. The closer fit of TRBJ2-7 to the DNA end suggests the J call may be wrong. CDR3 size: 14 residues. Germline V gene sequence: CDR1 ENHRY, CDR2 SYGVKD. CDR3 sequence (DNA): TGTGCCATCACGAGAGGGGGCTCCTACAATGAGCAGTACTTC. Its translation is CAITRGGSYNEQYF.